This TCR beta chain stems from a study of cytomegalovirus exposure and HLA in healthy donors. The PCR used 60 Vbeta and 13 Jbeta primers. Using immunoSEQ multiplex PCR, the repertoire was profiled, and TCRdb retains in-frame clones only, with some absent. The profile covers some 76,000 clones, with about 81% appearing a single time and 2.4% taken by the ten largest. The length of the CDR3 is 13 residues. Trimming pared 0 bases from V and 5 bases from J, leaving 7 bases between. Looked up from germline, CDR1 is ENHRY and CDR2 is SYGVKD. This chain uses TRBV10-3 with TRBJ1-2; TRBD1 is a possible D gene (5 bases). This TCR was recovered from a woman between 50 and 59 years old in good health and CMV-seronegative. Input material: PBMCs. The CDR3 reads CAISESGGYGYTF. CDR3 DNA: TGTGCCATCAGTGAGTCTGGGGGGTATGGCTACACCTTC.